This TCR beta chain derives from a study of cytomegalovirus exposure and HLA in healthy donors. Background on the study: Inside one of the first data releases sat 80 million to 95 million unique TCRs taken from HLA-typed donors. Overall study findings and caveats: The authors excluded some V segments, including TRBV6-2 and TRBV6-3, as indistinguishable. The number of N-insertions in an Asian-associated ancestry cluster was reportedly below the roughly 700-donor mean in a later analysis.

Points on this clone: Antigen unknown.

Primers: 60 Vbeta forward and 13 Jbeta reverse. Profiled with immunoSEQ multiplex PCR; TCRdb holds only in-frame clones, not every one. The sample contains 200,000 or so clones, more than 70% of which appear only once. This CDR3 is built from 15 residues. Germline lookup yields CDR1 SNHLY and CDR2 FYNNEI. V trimming: 3 bases; J trimming: 10 bases; junction bases outside the gene matches: 6. The gene calls are TRBV2 and TRBJ2-1, with 13 bases that match TRBD2. This TCR came from a human donor in good health. What was sequenced was PBMCs. The CDR3 protein is CASSDQTSGRREQFF. As DNA, the CDR3 is TGTGCCAGCAGTGATCAGACTAGCGGGAGGCGAGAGCAGTTCTTC.